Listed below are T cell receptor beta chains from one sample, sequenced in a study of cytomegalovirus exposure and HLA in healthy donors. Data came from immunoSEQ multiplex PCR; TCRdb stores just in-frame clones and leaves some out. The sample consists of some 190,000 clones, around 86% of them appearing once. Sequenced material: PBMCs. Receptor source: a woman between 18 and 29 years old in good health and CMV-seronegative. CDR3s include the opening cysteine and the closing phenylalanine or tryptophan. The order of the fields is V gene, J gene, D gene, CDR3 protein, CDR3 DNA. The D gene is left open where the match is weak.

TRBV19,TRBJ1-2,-,CASSMVGGRQGYTF,TGTGCCAGTAGTATGGTCGGGGGGCGGCAAGGCTACACCTTC
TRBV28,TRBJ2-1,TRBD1,CASSLRTGSRVYNEQFF,TGTGCCAGCAGTCTTAGGACAGGGTCTCGGGTTTACAATGAGCAGTTCTTC
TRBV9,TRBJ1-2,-,CASSAASQGQGYTF,TGTGCCAGCAGCGCCGCCTCGCAGGGTCAGGGCTACACCTTC
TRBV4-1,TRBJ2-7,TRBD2,CASSQDSGSSYEQYF,TGCGCCAGCAGCCAGGATAGCGGGAGCTCCTACGAGCAGTACTTC
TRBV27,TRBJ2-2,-,CASSPLHTGELFF,TGTGCCAGCAGTCCCCTCCACACCGGGGAGCTGTTTTTT
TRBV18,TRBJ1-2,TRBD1,CASSPPVSTGEDGYTF,TGTGCCAGCTCACCACCGGTGTCGACAGGGGAGGATGGCTACACCTTC
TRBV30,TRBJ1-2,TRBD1,CAWSLTGDGYTF,TGTGCCTGGAGTTTGACAGGGGACGGCTACACCTTC
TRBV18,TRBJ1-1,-,CASSPSDLGGGTEAFF,TGTGCCAGCTCACCCAGCGACCTCGGGGGGGGCACTGAAGCTTTCTTT
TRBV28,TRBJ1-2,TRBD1,CASSPGDSGQGYGYTF,TGTGCCAGCAGTCCTGGGGACTCGGGACAGGGGTATGGCTACACCTTC
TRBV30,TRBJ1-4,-,CALGEANEKLFF,TGTGCCCTCGGGGAGGCTAATGAAAAACTGTTTTTT
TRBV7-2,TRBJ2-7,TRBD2,CASTQETSSYEQYF,TGTGCCAGCACCCAGGAGACTAGCAGCTACGAGCAGTACTTC
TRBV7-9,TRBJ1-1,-,CASSLAGRDTEAFF,TGTGCCAGCAGCTTAGCGGGGAGGGACACTGAAGCTTTCTTT
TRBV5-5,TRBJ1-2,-,CASSGGALYGYTF,TGTGCCAGCAGCGGTGGAGCCCTCTATGGCTACACCTTC
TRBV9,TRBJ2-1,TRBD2,CASSDLEAASGRSDEQFF,TGTGCCAGCAGCGATCTGGAGGCGGCTAGCGGGAGGAGCGATGAGCAGTTCTTC
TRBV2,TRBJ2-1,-,CSSCATGGPYNEQFF,TGTTCCTCCTGTGCAACCGGGGGGCCCTACAATGAGCAGTTCTTC
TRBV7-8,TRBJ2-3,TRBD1,CASSLAGTASTDTQYF,TGTGCCAGCAGCCTTGCCGGGACAGCGAGCACAGATACGCAGTATTTT
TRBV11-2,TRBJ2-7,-,CASSLTNRQIVSYEQYF,TGTGCCAGCAGCCTAACCAATCGACAGATTGTTTCCTACGAGCAGTACTTC
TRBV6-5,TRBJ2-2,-,CASRPNRVGAGELFF,TGTGCCAGCAGGCCCAACAGGGTGGGGGCCGGGGAGCTGTTTTTT
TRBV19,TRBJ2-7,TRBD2,CASRGEVAGSYEQYF,TGTGCCAGTAGGGGGGAGGTAGCGGGGTCCTACGAGCAGTACTTC
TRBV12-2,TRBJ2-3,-,CASRLAPGRTTDTQYF,TGTGCAAGTCGCTTAGCGCCAGGGAGGACGACAGATACGCAGTATTTT
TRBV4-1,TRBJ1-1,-,CASSQVPRGSEAFF,TGCGCCAGCAGCCAAGTTCCCCGCGGTTCTGAAGCTTTCTTT
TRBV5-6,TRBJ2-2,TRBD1,CASSPDRVNTGELFF,TGTGCCAGCAGCCCGGACAGGGTGAACACCGGGGAGCTGTTTTTT
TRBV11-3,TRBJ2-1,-,CASSNWGDESSYNEQFF,TGTGCCAGCAGCAACTGGGGGGATGAGAGCTCCTACAATGAGCAGTTCTTC
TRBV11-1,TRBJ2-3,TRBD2,CASSPLALAGPFSTDTQYF,TGTGCCAGCAGCCCGCTGGCACTAGCGGGACCGTTTAGCACAGATACGCAGTATTTT